This entry describes one T cell receptor beta chain. The antigen is unknown. The length of the CDR3 is 13 residues. CDR1 SNHLY and CDR2 FYNNEI come from the germline V gene. The V and J ends lost 8 bases and 6 bases respectively, with 14 bases between them. Primers: 60 Vbeta forward and 13 Jbeta reverse. Profiling relied on immunoSEQ multiplex PCR, and the TCRdb table lists in-frame clones only, not all of them. This table holds 65,000 to 90,000 clones, 79% found once. This record comes from a study of cytomegalovirus exposure and HLA in healthy donors. As for the study in general: In an early release, HLA-typed donors contributed some 88 million unique TCR sequences. Study outcomes and limitations: Reports indicate that TCR beta sequences accurately predicted the HLA-A and HLA-B alleles of most subjects. A later analysis linked a missense DCLRE1C variant to TCR beta V- and J-gene trimming. In a later analysis, compared with equally common non-associated chains, HLA-associated beta chains were more expanded.

The clonotype originates from a man younger than 45 in good health and CMV-seronegative. This rearrangement joins TRBV2 to TRBJ1-5, with a weak D call TRBD1 (5 bases). The sequenced material came from PBMCs. The CDR3 loop is CASSWGVGQPQHF. The CDR3, as DNA: TGTGCCAGCTCATGGGGGGTAGGTCAGCCCCAGCATTTT.